Below, 32 T cell receptor beta chains from the same sample are listed, as sequenced in a study of T cell repertoires in cytomegalovirus infection. TCRdb used MiXCR to reprocess the reads, holding one entry per CDR3 protein. The repertoire includes around 440,000 distinct CDR3 sequences, around 11% of them detected once, and roughly 10% sits in the top ten. Sequenced: PBMCs. The origin of the receptors is a human donor in good health (CMV status not recorded). Some clones in this sample may be carry-over from other donors' samples.

This clonotype was counted between two and nine times. The chain carries TRBV9 and TRBJ2-7; no clear D. V was trimmed by 0 bases and J by 3 bases, leaving 7 bases between them. The CDR3 runs to 13 residues. Germline assignment: CDR1 SGDLS and CDR2 YYNGEE. DNA of the CDR3: TGTGCCAGCAGCGTAGGTCCGGACTACGAGCAGTACTTC. It specifies CASSVGPDYEQYF.

The chain has TRBV28 and TRBJ2-3; TRBD1 matches 7 bases. Germline V CDR1 and CDR2: MDHEN, SYDVKM. This CDR3 is 15 amino acids long. J lost 5 bases, V lost 4 bases, and 9 bases had no gene match. CDR3 nucleotide sequence: TGTGCCAGCAGTTCTTCCGGGACAGAGGGAGATACGCAGTATTTT. Amino acids: CASSSSGTEGDTQYF.

This clonotype was seen repeatedly, ten times or more. V and J are TRBV3-1 and TRBJ1-2, with unresolved D. Trimming pared 3 bases from V and 4 bases from J, leaving 9 bases between. The CDR3 length is 13 residues. CDR1 is LGHDT, CDR2 YNNKEL, per germline (reference sequence). CDR3 sequence (DNA): TGTGCCAGCAGCCAGAAGGCTAGCTATGGCTACACCTTC. Amino acids: CASSQKASYGYTF. The whole variable domain, filled in from reference TRBV3-1 and TRBJ1-2, reads DTAVSQTPKYLVTQMGNDKSIKCEQNLGHDTMYWYKQDSKKFLKIMFSYNNKELIINETVPNRFSPKSPDKAHLNLHINSLELGDSAVYFCASSQKASYGYTFGSGTRLTVV.

This clonotype has at least ten counts. V and J are TRBV4-2 and TRBJ2-1; D ambiguous. V lost 4 bases and J 8 bases, leaving 21 bases between the germline ends. The CDR3 is 16 residues long. Germline V gene data show CDR1 as LGHNA and CDR2 as YNFKEQ. The chain's CDR3 is CASSPHAPGVRDEQFF. Written as DNA, the CDR3 is TGTGCCAGCAGCCCTCACGCCCCTGGAGTAAGAGATGAGCAGTTCTTC.

This clonotype was observed many times. The V and J genes are TRBV6-1 and TRBJ1-4, with D perhaps matching TRBD1 (6 bases). Trimming took 5 bases from V and 7 from J, leaving 17 bases between them. This CDR3 spans 15 amino acids. Germline CDR1 is MNHNS and CDR2 is SASEGT. The CDR3 loop reads CASSRRGAGGEKLFF. The CDR3 DNA sequence: TGTGCCAGCAGTCGGCGGGGGGCCGGTGGTGAAAAACTGTTTTTT.

This clonotype was seen many times. This sequence joins TRBV20-1 and TRBJ2-7; a possible D gene is TRBD1 (6 bases). Germline V CDR1 and CDR2: DFQATT, SNEGSKA (reference sequence). The CDR3 loop spans 13 amino acids. V lost 0 bases and J 6 bases, leaving 12 bases between the germline ends. CDR3 residues: CSARDQRGTEQYF. The CDR3 bases are TGCAGTGCTAGAGACCAAAGGGGGACCGAGCAGTACTTC.

This clonotype was seen a few times. V usage is TRBV11-2 and J usage is TRBJ2-1; 9 bases line up with TRBD2. V lost 3 bases and J lost 4; bases outside the gene matches: 10. Germline V gene data show CDR1 as SGHAT and CDR2 as FQNNGV. The CDR3 runs 17 residues. CDR3 residues: CASSFQGTLAGYNEQFF. The CDR3 DNA is TGTGCCAGCAGCTTCCAGGGGACCCTAGCGGGGTACAATGAGCAGTTCTTC.

This clonotype was observed many times. V usage is TRBV20-1 and J usage is TRBJ2-2, with unresolved D. The CDR3 runs to 11 residues. V lost 6 bases to trimming and J lost 6 bases, with 8 bases between them. Germline CDR1 is DFQATT and CDR2 is SNEGSKA (reference sequence). CDR3 protein: CSAAWSGELFF. DNA for the CDR3: TGCAGTGCCGCTTGGTCCGGGGAGCTGTTTTTT.

Ten or more counts support this clonotype. This chain links TRBV4-1 with TRBJ1-4; D uncertain. V lost 3 bases, J lost 0 bases, and 14 bases lay in between. This CDR3 contains 17 residues. The V gene's germline CDR1 is MGHRA and CDR2 YSYEKL. In DNA, the CDR3 is TGCGCCAGCAGCCAGCCCTCCGACTGGGCAACTAATGAAAAACTGTTTTTT. Amino acids: CASSQPSDWATNEKLFF.

On this clonotype: A much larger clone is a single base away; this may be a read error. This rearrangement joins TRBV12-3 or TRBV12-4 to TRBJ1-2, with D perhaps matching TRBD1 (5 bases). This CDR3 comprises 16 residues. The DNA for the CDR3 is TGTGCCAGCAGTTTGGGGGGACCTCAGGGACCCTATGGCTACAACTTC. Amino acid sequence: CASSLGGPQGPYGYNF.

This clonotype was picked up a small number of times. V is TRBV3-1 and J is TRBJ2-1, with D possibly TRBD2 on 5 matching bases. The V gene's germline CDR1 is LGHDT and CDR2 YNNKEL (reference sequence). The CDR3 runs to 14 residues. Deletions cut 6 bases from V and 11 bases from J, with 20 bases between. In DNA form, the CDR3 reads TGTGCCAGCAGGCCTATGGGAGACGGAGACAAGCAGTTCTTC. Its protein is CASRPMGDGDKQFF.

The sample holds many counts of this clonotype. This chain uses TRBV5-8 with TRBJ2-6; 10 positions match TRBD1. V gave up 3 bases and J gave up 3 bases; unmatched junction bases: 3. There are 16 residues in the CDR3. Germline CDR1 reads SGHTS; CDR2 reads YDEGEE. Here the CDR3 reads CASSWTGGGGANVLTF. The CDR3 DNA reads TGTGCCAGCAGCTGGACAGGGGGTGGTGGGGCCAACGTCCTGACTTTC.

This clonotype occurred many times. V gene TRBV29-1 combines with J gene TRBJ2-5, with TRBD2 identical over 13 bases. J was trimmed by 4 bases and V by 4 bases; bases with no gene match: 12. The CDR3 contains 17 residues. Germline V gene lookup returns CDR1 SQVTM and CDR2 ANQGSEA. The CDR3 DNA reads TGCAGCGTTGGGAATCAGCGGACTAGCGGGAGTGGAGAGACCCAGTACTTC. This gives the protein CSVGNQRTSGSGETQYF.

This clonotype was seen many times. The rearrangement uses TRBV6-1 and TRBJ2-6, with TRBD1 identical over 8 bases. This CDR3 contains 16 residues. Germline CDR1 is MNHNS and CDR2 is SASEGT. With 6 bases clipped from V and 2 bases from J, the junction kept 6 bases outside the gene matches. CDR3 in amino acids: CASSNVRGPGANVLTF. The DNA of the CDR3 is TGTGCCAGCAGCAATGTCAGGGGGCCTGGGGCCAACGTCCTGACTTTC.

This sequence joins TRBV29-1 and TRBJ1-4; no clear D. The CDR3 has 16 residues. V was shortened by 1 base and J by 0 bases, with 12 bases between the two germline ends. The germline V gene encodes CDR1 SQVTM and CDR2 ANQGSEA. The CDR3 DNA reads as TGCAGCGTTGAAGTTCACAGTAATCCAACTAATGAAAAACTGTTTTTT. Translated: CSVEVHSNPTNEKLFF.

The table lists this clonotype with many counts. V is TRBV7-2 and J is TRBJ2-5; 7 bases map to TRBD2. Germline V gene lookup returns CDR1 SGHTA and CDR2 FQGNSA. This CDR3 is built from 19 residues. V lost 5 bases and J lost 2; bases outside the gene matches: 20. For the CDR3, the DNA is TGTGCCAGCAGCCCCCAGATAAATACCGACTGGGGACTACAAGAGACCCAGTACTTC. It yields the protein CASSPQINTDWGLQETQYF.

In this sample, this clonotype turned up many times. The chain links TRBV19 to TRBJ1-1; D not certain. Between the trimmed V and J ends, which lost 2 bases and 8 bases, there was a span of 9 bases. The CDR3 sequence is 12 residues long. CDR1 LNHDA and CDR2 SQIVND come from the germline V gene (reference sequence). CDR3 nucleotide sequence: TGTGCCAGTAGTATATGGGAGGGCGAAGCTTTCTTT. This codes for CASSIWEGEAFF.

This clonotype appeared a few times. V gene TRBV19 combines with J gene TRBJ1-1; D is perhaps TRBD1 (5 bases). With 10 bases removed from V and 4 bases from J, the gap between germline ends came to 13 bases. The CDR3 runs to 12 residues. Germline lookup yields CDR1 LNHDA and CDR2 SQIVND (reference sequence). Here the CDR3 reads CATRDGGTEAFF. The DNA for the CDR3 is TGTGCCACCAGGGATGGGGGCACTGAAGCTTTCTTT. The full variable domain, completed using reference TRBV19 and TRBJ1-1, is DGGITQSPKYLFRKEGQNVTLSCEQNLNHDAMYWYRQDPGQGLRLIYYSQIVNDFQKGDIAEGYSVSREKKESFPLTVTSAQKNPTAFYLCATRDGGTEAFFGQGTRLTVV.

This clonotype was seen a handful of times. The V call is TRBV20-1, the J call TRBJ1-6, with TRBD1 matching over 8 bases. CDR1 is DFQATT and CDR2 is SNEGSKA in the germline V gene (reference sequence). V was clipped by 2 bases and J by 0 bases; unmatched bases: 9. The CDR3 runs to 18 residues. The CDR3, as DNA: TGCAGTGCTAGATTCAGGGGGCGCGGGAGCTCCTATAATTCACCCCTCCACTTT. This sequence encodes CSARFRGRGSSYNSPLHF.

This clonotype was seen ten or more times. This chain connects TRBV10-3 to TRBJ2-1; no definite D call. Deletions cut 5 bases from V and 13 bases from J, with 18 bases between. The germline V gene encodes CDR1 ENHRY and CDR2 SYGVKD. The CDR3 totals 13 residues. CDR3 residues: CAISFRLPSEQFF. The CDR3 DNA follows: TGTGCCATCAGTTTCCGTCTGCCCTCCGAACAGTTCTTC.

This clonotype was recorded a few times. The chain employs TRBV6-5 and TRBJ2-2; unclear D gene. V was shortened by 4 bases and J by 7 bases, with 10 bases between the two germline ends. The CDR3 has 13 residues. CDR1 MNHEY and CDR2 SVGAGI come from the germline V gene. The CDR3 here is CASSWTAVGELFF. DNA of the CDR3: TGTGCCAGCAGTTGGACGGCCGTCGGGGAGCTGTTTTTT.

This clonotype was seen repeatedly, ten times or more. V and J are TRBV2 and TRBJ2-2; tentative D call: TRBD2 (5 bases). CDR1 and CDR2 from the germline V gene are SNHLY and FYNNEI. This CDR3 region has 15 residues. Trimming removed 5 bases from V and 7 bases from J, with 17 bases in between. The CDR3 region is CASSSDTRIGGELFF. In DNA form, the CDR3 reads TGTGCCAGCAGTAGCGACACTAGAATTGGCGGGGAGCTGTTTTTT.

V gene TRBV9 combines with J gene TRBJ2-1; D remains unclear. V was shortened by 0 bases and J by 3 bases, with 10 bases between the two germline ends. CDR3 length: 15 residues. CDR1 and CDR2 (germline): SGDLS, YYNGEE. The CDR3 coding sequence is TGTGCCAGCAGCGTAGGGGGTCAGAACTACAATGAGCAGTTCTTC. Translating gives CASSVGGQNYNEQFF.

This clonotype was seen repeatedly, ten times or more. The V call is TRBV27, the J call TRBJ2-3, with D tentatively TRBD1 (5 bases). Deletions cut 7 bases from V and 6 bases from J, with 23 bases between. The CDR3 loop spans 16 amino acids. In germline, CDR1 is MNHEY, CDR2 SMNVEV (reference sequence). CDR3 bases: TGTGCCAGCATTCCGTCCTCGACCATAGCAGGGGATACGCAGTATTTT. Translating it yields CASIPSSTIAGDTQYF.

This clonotype appeared many times. The V call is TRBV20-1, the J call TRBJ2-5, with 12 positions matching TRBD2. The CDR3 runs 16 residues. V was pared by 5 bases and J by 6 bases, with 13 bases of the junction left unmatched. Germline CDR1 is DFQATT and CDR2 is SNEGSKA (reference sequence). The CDR3 sequence: CSAFSATSGSLKTQYF. The CDR3 region has the DNA TGCAGTGCTTTCTCAGCGACTAGCGGGAGTCTAAAGACCCAGTACTTC.

Ten or more counts support this clonotype. The chain carries TRBV7-9 and TRBJ2-7; D call uncertain. The CDR3 length is 12 residues. Trimming stripped 1 base from V and 7 bases from J, with 8 bases between. Looked up from germline, CDR1 is SEHNR and CDR2 is FQNEAQ (reference sequence). The DNA for the CDR3 is TGTGCCAGCAGCTTAGGTTCGGGTGAGCAGTACTTC. This codes for CASSLGSGEQYF. Full variable domain (outside the CDR3, taken from reference TRBV7-9 and TRBJ2-7): DTGVSQNPRHKITKRGQNVTFRCDPISEHNRLYWYRQTLGQGPEFLTYFQNEAQLEKSRLLSDRFSAERPKGSFSTLEIQRTEQGDSAMYLCASSLGSGEQYFGPGTRLTVT.

This clonotype has at least ten counts. This chain joins TRBV27 and TRBJ1-5; TRBD1 matches at 9 bases. CDR1 MNHEY and CDR2 SMNVEV come from the germline V gene (reference sequence). This CDR3 spans 15 amino acids. With 5 bases clipped from V and 9 bases from J, the junction kept 11 bases outside the gene matches. This CDR3 reads CASSPGTGPPGPQHF. DNA of the CDR3: TGTGCCAGCAGTCCTGGGACAGGGCCTCCGGGGCCCCAGCATTTT.

The chain employs TRBV6-6 and TRBJ1-1, with D perhaps matching TRBD1 (6 bases). In germline, CDR1 is MNHNY, CDR2 SVGAGI (reference sequence). The CDR3 is 14 residues long. Between the trimmed V and J ends, which lost 6 bases and 1 base, there was a span of 12 bases. The CDR3 is CASSHRDTNTEAFF. The CDR3 region has the DNA TGTGCCAGCAGCCACCGGGACACGAACACTGAAGCTTTCTTT.

This CDR3 is CASRAPGGAHYGYTF. CDR3 nucleotide sequence: TGCGCCAGCAGGGCCCCAGGGGGCGCCCACTATGGCTACACCTTC. This chain connects TRBV10-2 to TRBJ1-2; 8 nucleotides align to TRBD1. CDR1 WSHSY and CDR2 SAAADI come from the germline V gene. The CDR3 spans 15 residues. Trimming removed 6 bases from V and 3 bases from J; junction bases left unmatched: 9.

This chain links TRBV20-1 with TRBJ2-1; 7 nucleotides align to TRBD2. V gave up 1 base and J gave up 5 bases; unmatched junction bases: 5. The CDR3 is 14 amino acids. Germline V gene lookup returns CDR1 DFQATT and CDR2 SNEGSKA (reference sequence). The CDR3 DNA sequence: TGCAGTGCTAGAGTGGGAGGGAGCCACAATGAGCAGTTCTTC. This gives the protein CSARVGGSHNEQFF.

This clonotype has a single count. A much larger clone is a single base away; this may be a read error. The V gene is TRBV19, the J gene TRBJ1-1; D is unresolved. Germline V gene sequence: CDR1 LNHDA, CDR2 SQIVND (reference sequence). V lost 3 bases, J lost 1 base, and 12 bases lay in between. The CDR3 is 15 amino acids. CDR3 amino acids: CASSMSWEENTEAFF. Written as DNA, the CDR3 is TGTGCCAGTAGTATGAGCTGGGAGGAGAACACTGAAGCTTTCTTT.

This clonotype showed up many times. The rearrangement uses TRBV6-1 and TRBJ2-2; 8 bases are a match to TRBD2. With 4 bases clipped from V and 6 bases from J, the junction kept 1 base outside the gene matches. The CDR3 totals 13 residues. The V gene's germline CDR1 is MNHNS and CDR2 SASEGT. The CDR3 reads CASSVGGAGELFF. The CDR3, as DNA: TGTGCCAGCAGTGTCGGGGGGGCCGGGGAGCTGTTTTTT.